This T cell receptor (beta chain) was sequenced for a study of blood T cell repertoires in COVID-19. Only in-frame clones appear in the TCRdb table, and some are missing; sequencing was by immunoSEQ multiplex PCR. Of a few hundred thousand clones in the sample, around 88% were seen once. This CDR3 is 15 amino acids long. The V end lost 0 bases, the J end lost 2 bases, and 11 bases lay between the germline ends. The V gene's germline CDR1 is SGHNT and CDR2 YYREEE (reference sequence). The sample consisted of peripheral blood. The source is a man aged 45-60 years with active or convalescent COVID-19. This sequence joins TRBV5-4 and TRBJ1-2; perhaps TRBD1 as D (6 bases). The CDR3 DNA is TGTGCCAGCAGCTTGGGGGGGGGCCCCAACTATGGCTACACCTTC. It is translated as CASSLGGGPNYGYTF.